The 14 T cell receptor beta chains below all came from one sample that was sequenced in a study of brain T cells in children with intractable seizures. The sample's time point: blood from clinic visit 5 months post-surgery; TSC patient then seizure free. Generated by immunoSEQ multiplex PCR, the TCRdb table keeps only in-frame clones and is missing some. This sample has about 320,000 clones; 93% occur once, and the top ten carry about 6%. The material sequenced was peripheral blood, taken less than 6 months after surgery. Receptors were obtained from a boy less than two years old with tuberous sclerosis and intractable seizures.

The chain has TRBV19 and TRBJ2-1; 7 bases align to TRBD2. Losses at the gene ends were 4 bases for V and 3 bases for J; bases not matched to a gene: 9. CDR3 size: 16 residues. Germline lookup yields CDR1 LNHDA and CDR2 SQIVND (reference sequence). CDR3: CASSRGLGWGYNEQFF. CDR3 sequence (DNA): TGTGCCAGTAGTAGAGGACTAGGTTGGGGCTACAATGAGCAGTTCTTC.

This sequence joins TRBV10-1 and TRBJ2-7; the match to TRBD2 covers 9 bases. The CDR3 loop spans 16 amino acids. Germline values: CDR1 WNHNN, CDR2 SYGVQD (reference sequence). Trimming cost V 6 bases and J 6 bases; bases outside gene matches: 15. The CDR3 nucleotides are TGCGCCAGCAGGACGGAATTAGCGGGAGAGGAAGGCGAGCAGTACTTC. This encodes CASRTELAGEEGEQYF.

A remark on this clone: One end of the junction fails to match germline, which may point to a read error. The CDR3 loop is CVSSRAGFIYEQYF. DNA for the CDR3: TGTGTCAGCAGTCGAGCGGGATTTATCTACGAGCAGTACTTC. The chain recombines TRBV27 with TRBJ2-7; 7 bases are shared with TRBD2. Germline values: CDR1 MNHEY, CDR2 SMNVEV (reference sequence). The CDR3 is 14 residues long.

The chain couples TRBV5-6 to TRBJ2-1; D possibly corresponds to TRBD2 (6 bases). The germline CDR1 and CDR2 sequences are SGHDT and YYEEEE. Trimming shortened V by 2 bases and J by 13 bases, and 13 bases separated the two germline ends. CDR3 length: 12 residues. This CDR3 is CASSFSSEVQFF. CDR3 coding DNA: TGTGCCAGCAGCTTCTCTAGCGAGGTCCAGTTCTTC.

Concerning this clone itself: The same CDR3 arises from other DNA sequences in this sample as well. The gene calls are TRBV6-5 and TRBJ1-2; D is possibly TRBD1 (5 bases). Germline V CDR1 and CDR2: MNHEY, SVGAGI. This CDR3 spans 14 amino acids. V lost 6 bases to trimming and J lost 3 bases, with 14 bases between them. CDR3 DNA sequence: TGTGCCAGCAGGAGGCAGGGTTGGGACTATGGCTACACCTTC. It specifies CASRRQGWDYGYTF.

J is TRBJ2-7 and V is TRBV7-9; the match to TRBD2 covers 12 bases. The germline gives CDR1 SEHNR, CDR2 FQNEAQ (reference sequence). V lost 5 bases and J lost 2; bases outside the gene matches: 13. CDR3 size: 18 residues. CDR3 nucleotide sequence: TGTGCCAGCAGCAGTCTAGCGGGAGGGCCTAAACTTACCTACGAGCAGTACTTC. Residues: CASSSLAGGPKLTYEQYF.

The chain employs TRBV6-4 and TRBJ1-5, with 8 bases identical to TRBD1. CDR1 is MRHNA, CDR2 SNTAGT, per germline. The CDR3 covers 19 residues. V lost 0 bases and J lost 3; bases outside the gene matches: 13. CDR3 coding DNA: TGTGCCAGCAGTGACTCTTTCGTTGGACAGGGAGGATCCAATCAGCCCCAGCATTTT. This sequence encodes CASSDSFVGQGGSNQPQHF.

The V and J genes are TRBV19 and TRBJ1-1; D is undetermined. V lost 4 bases and J 1 base, leaving 7 bases between the germline ends. Germline V CDR1 and CDR2: LNHDA, SQIVND (reference sequence). CDR3 size: 13 residues. The CDR3 here is CASSTATNTEAFF. The CDR3 region has the DNA TGTGCCAGTAGTACAGCTACGAACACTGAAGCTTTCTTT. Supplemented by reference TRBV19 and TRBJ1-1, the full variable domain reads DGGITQSPKYLFRKEGQNVTLSCEQNLNHDAMYWYRQDPGQGLRLIYYSQIVNDFQKGDIAEGYSVSREKKESFPLTVTSAQKNPTAFYLCASSTATNTEAFFGQGTRLTVV.

This clone was observed once. The CDR3 region is CASSLVYGRDTDTQYF. The CDR3 nucleotides read TGTGCCAGCAGCTTAGTATACGGGAGAGACACAGATACGCAGTATTTT. The V gene is TRBV11-2, the J gene TRBJ2-3, with D possibly TRBD2 on 6 matching bases. This CDR3 is 16 amino acids long. In germline, CDR1 is SGHAT, CDR2 FQNNGV. V lost 1 base to trimming and J lost 2 bases, with 13 bases between them.

The chain uses TRBV29-1 and TRBJ1-2, with 10 bases fitting TRBD1. CDR3 length: 13 amino acids. Germline CDR1 reads SQVTM; CDR2 reads ANQGSEA. V lost 5 bases, J lost 2 bases, and 2 bases stayed unmatched. For the CDR3, the DNA is TGCAGCGTTAGACAGGGGGCGAACTATGGCTACACCTTC. Protein product: CSVRQGANYGYTF.

This rearrangement joins TRBV19 to TRBJ1-2; D remains unclear. V dropped 4 bases and J dropped 4 bases, with 19 bases sitting between them. The CDR3 is made up of 16 amino acids. The germline CDR1 and CDR2 sequences are LNHDA and SQIVND (reference sequence). The CDR3 DNA is TGTGCCAGTAGTACGCCCGGGGAGGGAGGATTCTATGGCTACACCTTC. It translates to CASSTPGEGGFYGYTF.

The chain employs TRBV18 and TRBJ2-1; 9 nucleotides match TRBD2. This CDR3 is 14 amino acids long. CDR1 is KGHSH, CDR2 LQKENI, per germline. V shed 2 bases and J 10 bases; nucleotides not matched to a gene: 6. The CDR3, as DNA: TGTGCCAGCTCACCAGGCGGGGGGGCTTGGGAGCAGTTCTTC. This translates into CASSPGGGAWEQFF.

The genes are TRBV6-1 and TRBJ1-5; perhaps TRBD1 as D (6 bases). The V and J ends lost 5 bases and 2 bases respectively, with 10 bases between them. The CDR3 has 14 residues. CDR1 MNHNS and CDR2 SASEGT come from the germline V gene. The CDR3 protein is CASSYAGGNQPQHF. The DNA for the CDR3 is TGTGCCAGCAGTTATGCAGGGGGCAATCAGCCCCAGCATTTT.

The chain joins TRBV24-1 to TRBJ2-1; D unresolved. Germline V CDR1 and CDR2: KGHDR, SFDVKD. V shed 3 bases and J shed 5 bases, with 10 bases lying between them. The CDR3 sequence is 14 residues long. The CDR3 bases are TGTGCCACCAGTGATCCTACAAGAAACAATGAGCAGTTCTTC. This gives the protein CATSDPTRNNEQFF.